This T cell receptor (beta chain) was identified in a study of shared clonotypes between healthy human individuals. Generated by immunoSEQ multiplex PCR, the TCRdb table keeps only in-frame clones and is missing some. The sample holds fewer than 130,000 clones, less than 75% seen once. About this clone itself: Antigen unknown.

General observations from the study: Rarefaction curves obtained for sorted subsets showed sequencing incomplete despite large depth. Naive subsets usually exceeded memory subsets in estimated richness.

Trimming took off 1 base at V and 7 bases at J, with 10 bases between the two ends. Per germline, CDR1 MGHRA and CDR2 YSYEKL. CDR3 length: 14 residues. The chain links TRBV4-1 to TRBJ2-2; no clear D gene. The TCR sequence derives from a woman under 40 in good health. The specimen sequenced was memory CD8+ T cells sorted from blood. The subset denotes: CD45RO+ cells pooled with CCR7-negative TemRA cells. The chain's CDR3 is CASSQGIGRGELFF. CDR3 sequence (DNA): TGCGCCAGCAGCCAAGGGATTGGCCGCGGGGAGCTGTTTTTT.